Listed here are 5 T cell receptor beta chains from one sample, sequenced in a study of control samples from healthy donors and cancer patients. Only in-frame clones appear in the TCRdb table, and some are missing; sequencing was by immunoSEQ multiplex PCR. The sample shows some 70,000 clones, around four fifths of them seen only once. Source material: PBMCs. Receptor source: a woman in her forties or fifties with lung cancer.

The rearrangement links TRBV14 to TRBJ2-5, with a tentative D call TRBD2 (5 bases). V shed 0 bases and J shed 5 bases, with 13 bases lying between them. The CDR3 runs to 15 residues. The germline V gene has CDR1 SGHDN and CDR2 FVKESK. CDR3 in DNA: TGTGCCAGCAGCCAAGAACGAGGGCTGGGGGAGACCCAGTACTTC. This translates into CASSQERGLGETQYF.

This chain's CDR3 is CASSSYRGYEQYF. The CDR3 bases are TGTGCCAGCAGCTCCTACAGGGGATACGAGCAGTACTTC. The rearrangement joins TRBV7-2 to TRBJ2-7; TRBD1 matches 7 bases. CDR1 is SGHTA and CDR2 is FQGNSA in the germline V gene. Unmatched junction bases numbered 4, after V lost 4 bases and J lost 4 bases. CDR3 length: 13 amino acids.

The CDR3 DNA is TGTGCCAGCAGCTTAACTCTCGGGACCCAGTACTTC. This codes for CASSLTLGTQYF. The rearrangement links TRBV7-8 to TRBJ2-5; D is uncertain. The V end lost 2 bases, the J end lost 7 bases, and 8 bases lay between the germline ends. The CDR3 consists of 12 residues. Looked up from germline, CDR1 is SGHVS and CDR2 is FQNEAQ.

The V and J genes are TRBV6-6 and TRBJ2-7; perhaps TRBD1 as D (6 bases). The CDR3 spans 12 residues. The germline V gene has CDR1 MNHNY and CDR2 SVGAGI (reference sequence). V was pared by 2 bases and J by 5 bases, with 7 bases between. As DNA, the CDR3 is TGTGCCAGCAGTTACACAGGGAACGAGCAGTACTTC. As protein: CASSYTGNEQYF.

This clone was seen more than once but under ten times. The chain has TRBV6-5 and TRBJ1-1, with 9 bases fitting TRBD1. The germline V gene encodes CDR1 MNHEY and CDR2 SVGAGI. V lost 6 bases to trimming and J lost 2 bases; unmatched junction nucleotides: 4. The CDR3 is 14 residues long. The CDR3 spells CASRITGGNTEAFF. Here the CDR3 DNA reads TGTGCCAGCAGGATAACAGGGGGCAACACTGAAGCTTTCTTT.